This T cell receptor (beta chain) was identified during a study of T cell repertoires in cytomegalovirus infection. Study observations and caveats: Dominant in the ex vivo response were TCR beta clonotypes restricted by HLA-C and specific for CMV.

With regard to this clonotype: The target antigen is unknown.

The CDR3 consists of 21 residues. Germline V lookup: CDR1 MDHEN, CDR2 SYDVKM. Trimming took 4 bases from V and 0 from J; bases not matched to a gene: 16. MiXCR, run by TCRdb on the reads, gives a single entry per CDR3 protein. The profile shows some 920,000 distinct CDR3 sequences, around 31% of them singletons. The starting material was cultured CD8+ T cells from PBMCs, obtained from culture after CMV antigen stimulation. This chain connects TRBV28 to TRBJ2-5; 14 bases are shared with TRBD2. This sequence was found in a human donor in good health (CMV status not recorded). Some clones in this sample may be carry-over from other donors' samples. CDR3 loop: CASSSIRTSGGPIPYQETQYF. Written as DNA, the CDR3 is TGTGCCAGCAGTTCCATCCGGACTAGCGGGGGGCCCATACCGTACCAAGAGACCCAGTACTTC.